The source of this T cell receptor (beta chain) is a study of blood T cell repertoires in COVID-19 (dated by TCRdb to between 2020 and 2021). In terms of the full investigation: Samples covering the acute and convalescent phases of COVID-19 were provided by collaborators in the United States, Italy and Spain. The repertoires were released in a freely available public database meant as a resource for research on the immune response to SARS-CoV-2. The prospective study material was composed of cDNA or gDNA derived from T cells, B-cell-depleted T cells, or PBMCs. A de-identified subject ID, COVID-19 status, age in years and sex were almost always included in the sample metadata. Where HLA class I and class II types were available, the types were taken from metadata supplied by the sample provider, not from assay-based typing. Deeply sampled blood TCRbeta repertoires from subjects exposed to, actively infected with, or recovered from COVID-19 were included in the dataset. Samples came from the ongoing ImmuneRACE study (first 160 participants) plus 1,254 subjects from 6 global collaborators.

Of note for this clone: The antigen it binds to is not known. No quality values exist for individual bases; no much larger clone is one base distant.

Summary of the overall study and its limitations: The amount of clinical and demographic metadata varied by source and participant and was provided uncurated.

From the germline V gene, CDR1 is SGHTA and CDR2 is FQGNSA. The CDR3 covers 17 residues, taking in both the cysteine and the phenylalanine. Just the 51-base CDR3 DNA is kept, in frame starting at base 1. Ends trimmed: V by 3 bases, J by 6 bases; bases unmatched to a gene: 13. TCRbeta CDR3 regions were amplified from genomic DNA using the immunoSEQ Assay, a bias-controlled multiplex PCR. As for the authors' bioinformatics: Within the assay, amplification of reference gene primers was used to estimate how many nucleated cells each sample contained. Sequence reads were collapsed and filtered to measure the absolute abundance of every unique TCRbeta CDR3 rearrangement. For each sample, productive Simpson clonality was calculated as the square root of Simpson's diversity index over productive rearrangements. TCRdb took this table from immuneACCESS and kept in-frame rearrangements with V and J called. Such tables lack part of the clones; where checked against another copy, unresolved V genes explain under half of the gap, and the rest is unexplained. The D gene and trimming were derived from the DNA, and the V and J assignments and clone size from that table. This sample is represented by 150,000 to 200,000 clones; 80% of them were singletons. The ten most abundant clones make up about an eighth of the sample.

Participants in the prospective study were enrolled through a virtual design, were aged roughly 18 to 90 years, and lived in approximately 24 United States geographic areas. In the prospective study, cohorts were assigned on the basis of participant-reported clinical history obtained from a screening survey and a study questionnaire. A participant counted as exposed if, within 2 weeks of entering the study, that participant had been in contact with someone who had a PCR-confirmed or clinician-diagnosed COVID-19 case. In the prospective study, mobile phlebotomists collected whole blood, serum and a nasopharyngeal or oropharyngeal swab from each participant. Participants in the prospective study had the option to provide additional blood draws and questionnaires over a roughly 2-month period. Before DNA extraction, prospective study blood samples were shipped either frozen or at room temperature.

The sequenced material came from PBMCs or T cells enriched from blood (not recorded which). This receptor chain uses TRBV7-2 and TRBJ2-7; TRBD2 aligns with 11 central bases. The origin of this receptor is a man in his sixties who had been exposed to COVID-19. The DNA sequence follows: TGTGCCAGCAGCTTTTTTTTAGCGGGAGGGCCATCGCTCGAGCAGTACTTC. Its protein is CASSFFLAGGPSLEQYF. Beyond the CDR3, the reference TRBV7-2 and TRBJ2-7 genes provide the residues; the full variable domain reads: GAGVSQSPSNKVTEKGKDVELRCDPISGHTALYWYRQSLGQGLEFLIYFQGNSAPDKSGLPSDRFSAERTGGSVSTLTIQRTQQEDSAVYLCASSFFLAGGPSLEQYFGPGTRLTVT.